The 13 T cell receptor beta chains reported below all come from one sample, sequenced in a study of blood T cell repertoires in COVID-19 (dated by TCRdb to 2018 to 2020). The library was obtained by the immunoSEQ multiplex PCR assay. TCRdb mirrors the immuneACCESS table, restricted to in-frame sequences. Some clones are absent from its copies; in checked studies, under half trace to an unresolved V gene, and the reason for the others is unknown. Within this sample are around 230,000 clones, with approximately 84% of them counted one time only. More than 9% of the sample rests with the top ten. Sequenced material: peripheral blood. Receptors were obtained from a man aged 50-60 years with COVID-19, enrolled during active disease.

The V gene is TRBV20-1, the J gene TRBJ2-5; D remains ambiguous. This CDR3 region has 11 residues. V dropped 4 bases and J dropped 0 bases, with 3 bases sitting between them. Germline assignment: CDR1 DFQATT and CDR2 SNEGSKA (reference sequence). CDR3 nucleotide sequence: TGCAGTGCTACATACCAAGAGACCCAGTACTTC. Protein sequence: CSATYQETQYF.

This clone has just one count. The gene calls are TRBV9 and TRBJ1-2; 7 bases line up with TRBD1. Trimming at V came to 3 bases and at J to 4 bases, leaving 15 bases not matched to a gene. Germline V gene data show CDR1 as SGDLS and CDR2 as YYNGEE. The CDR3 contains 17 residues. CDR3 in DNA: TGTGCCAGCAGCGGCTCCGGGACAGATCTTATAACCTATGGCTACACCTTC. Translation: CASSGSGTDLITYGYTF.

V usage is TRBV19 and J usage is TRBJ1-5, with unresolved D. Looked up from germline, CDR1 is LNHDA and CDR2 is SQIVND (reference sequence). With 1 base removed from V and 5 bases from J, the gap between germline ends came to 3 bases. CDR3 length: 12 residues. CDR3 bases: TGTGCCAGTAGTATAGGAGATCAGCCCCAGCATTTT. It codes for CASSIGDQPQHF.

The chain combines TRBV27 with TRBJ1-1; 7 bases fit TRBD1. CDR1 and CDR2 (germline): MNHEY, SMNVEV (reference sequence). This CDR3 spans 14 amino acids. After removal of 3 bases from V and 4 bases from J, the junction contained 5 bases not matched to a gene. The CDR3 coding sequence is TGTGCCAGCAGTTTTAGGGGGCTCGCCACTGAAGCTTTCTTT. Amino acid sequence: CASSFRGLATEAFF.

The chain recombines TRBV19 with TRBJ1-5, with D tentatively TRBD1 (6 bases). V lost 4 bases to trimming and J lost 3 bases, with 16 bases between them. Germline loops: CDR1 LNHDA, CDR2 SQIVND (reference sequence). There are 16 residues in the CDR3. In DNA, the CDR3 is TGTGCCAGTAGTAGGATGGGCCGGGGGGCCAATCAGCCCCAGCATTTT. Encoded protein: CASSRMGRGANQPQHF.

This clone has just one count. The chain employs TRBV19 and TRBJ2-7; 9 bases map to TRBD1. The CDR3 runs 15 residues. Germline trimming cut 3 bases from V and 7 bases from J; bases unmatched to any gene: 10. The V gene's germline CDR1 is LNHDA and CDR2 SQIVND (reference sequence). The CDR3 DNA follows: TGTGCCAGTAGTATGGCAGGACAGGGGATTATTGAGCAGTACTTC. As protein: CASSMAGQGIIEQYF.

The CDR3 sequence: CASSLSSGGNEQFF. CDR3 coding DNA: TGTGCCAGCAGCTTATCCTCGGGAGGGAATGAGCAGTTCTTC. The V and J genes are TRBV7-3 and TRBJ2-1, with 8 bases identical to TRBD2. CDR1 and CDR2 (germline): SGHTA, FQGTGA. Trimming at V came to 2 bases and at J to 7 bases, leaving 4 bases not matched to a gene. The CDR3 loop spans 14 amino acids.

CDR3 nucleotide sequence: TGTGCCAGCAGCTTGGGACTAGCGGACAATGAGCAGTTCTTC. Translating gives CASSLGLADNEQFF. The gene calls are TRBV11-3 and TRBJ2-1; 11 nucleotides match TRBD2. There are 14 residues in the CDR3. Germline V gene data show CDR1 as SGHNT and CDR2 as YENEEA. J gave up 5 bases and V 3 bases, and 0 bases lay outside the gene matches. The full variable domain, its missing parts supplied by reference TRBV11-3 and TRBJ2-1, is EAGVVQSPRYKIIEKKQPVAFWCNPISGHNTLYWYLQNLGQGPELLIRYENEEAVDDSQLPKDRFSAERLKGVDSTLKIQPAELGDSAVYLCASSLGLADNEQFFGPGTRLTVL.

The chain links TRBV7-9 to TRBJ2-3, with a tentative D call TRBD1 (6 bases). V lost 0 bases to trimming and J lost 4 bases, with 14 bases between them. Germline V gene data show CDR1 as SEHNR and CDR2 as FQNEAQ (reference sequence). The CDR3 runs 16 residues. The CDR3 DNA follows: TGTGCCAGCAGCTTAGCGGGGGCCCCGCCGGCAGATACGCAGTATTTT. Its protein product is CASSLAGAPPADTQYF. The whole variable domain, remainder taken from reference TRBV7-9 and TRBJ2-3, is DTGVSQNPRHKITKRGQNVTFRCDPISEHNRLYWYRQTLGQGPEFLTYFQNEAQLEKSRLLSDRFSAERPKGSFSTLEIQRTEQGDSAMYLCASSLAGAPPADTQYFGPGTRLTVL.

Comments on this clone: Distinct nucleotide sequences in the sample also encode this CDR3. The genes are TRBV7-3 and TRBJ1-1, with D maybe TRBD1 (5 bases). This CDR3 has 13 amino acids. Trimming pared 5 bases from V and 2 bases from J, leaving 9 bases between. The germline CDR1 and CDR2 sequences are SGHTA and FQGTGA. The CDR3 here is CASSLQENTEAFF. As DNA, the CDR3 is TGTGCCAGCAGCCTACAGGAAAACACTGAAGCTTTCTTT.

This rearrangement joins TRBV7-9 to TRBJ2-7, with D hard to call. The CDR3 is made up of 12 amino acids. CDR1 SEHNR and CDR2 FQNEAQ come from the germline V gene (reference sequence). The V end was cut by 2 bases, the J end by 6 bases, with 8 bases between. For the CDR3, the DNA is TGTGCCAGCAGCTTACCTCTAAGCGAGCAGTACTTC. This translates into CASSLPLSEQYF.

V gene TRBV7-2 combines with J gene TRBJ2-5; D may be TRBD1 (5 bases). The V gene's germline CDR1 is SGHTA and CDR2 FQGNSA. The V gene lost 5 bases and the J gene lost 0 bases, with 13 bases spanning the gap. CDR3 length equals 15 residues. The CDR3 nucleotides are TGTGCCAGCAGCACCAGGGTCAGGAACCAAGAGACCCAGTACTTC. Translated: CASSTRVRNQETQYF. The full variable domain, completed using reference TRBV7-2 and TRBJ2-5, is GAGVSQSPSNKVTEKGKDVELRCDPISGHTALYWYRQSLGQGLEFLIYFQGNSAPDKSGLPSDRFSAERTGGSVSTLTIQRTQQEDSAVYLCASSTRVRNQETQYFGPGTRLLVL.

The J gene is TRBJ1-1, the V gene TRBV3-1 (or the pseudogene TRBV3-2); TRBD1 might be the D (5 bases). From germline, CDR1 is LGHDT and CDR2 YNNKEL (reference sequence). Trimming left V 5 bases short and J 1 base short, with 11 bases between. CDR3 length equals 14 residues. The chain's CDR3 is CASSNRQWNTEAFF. The CDR3 DNA follows: TGTGCCAGCAGCAACCGACAGTGGAACACTGAAGCTTTCTTT.